This T cell receptor (beta chain) was sequenced during a study of beta chain features in type 1 diabetes. Study-wide points: Researchers report that Type 1 diabetes patients had moderately but significantly shorter TCRB CDR3s across all four CD4+ subsets. Patients' naive, central memory and Treg TCRB repertoires seemed closer to one another than those of healthy donors. Any role of HLA type in TCRB rearrangement remained unresolved here.

This clone was seen only a few times. Its antigen remains unidentified. The V segment lost 3 bases and the J segment 7 bases; nucleotides outside the gene matches: 7. This CDR3 contains 16 residues. Germline V gene lookup returns CDR1 SGDLS and CDR2 YYNGEE. Sequenced material consisted of expressed TCRB transcripts (all of the isolated RNA was reverse transcribed). Assay used: immunoSEQ multiplex PCR; TCRdb lists only in-frame clones, some missing. The profile shows approximately 250,000 clones, over 7.5% of them singletons. The rearrangement links TRBV9 to TRBJ2-1; 13 bases line up with TRBD2. The receptor was derived from a woman aged 18-29 years in good health. Sequencing was performed on naive CD4+ T cells from blood. The CDR3 sequence: CASSAEGLAGWNEQFF. CDR3 sequence (DNA): TGTGCCAGCAGCGCGGAGGGACTAGCGGGGTGGAATGAGCAGTTCTTC.